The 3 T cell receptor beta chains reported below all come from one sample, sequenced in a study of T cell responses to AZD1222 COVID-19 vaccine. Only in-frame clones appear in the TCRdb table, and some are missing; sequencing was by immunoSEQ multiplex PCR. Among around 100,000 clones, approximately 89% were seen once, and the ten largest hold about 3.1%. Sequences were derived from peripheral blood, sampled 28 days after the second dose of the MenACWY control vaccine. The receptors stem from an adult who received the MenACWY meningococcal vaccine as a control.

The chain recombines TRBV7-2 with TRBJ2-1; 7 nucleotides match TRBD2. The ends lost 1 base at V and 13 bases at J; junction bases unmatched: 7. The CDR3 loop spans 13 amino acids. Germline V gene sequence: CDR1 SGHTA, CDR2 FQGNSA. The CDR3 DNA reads TGTGCCAGCAGCTTAGAAGCGGGGAGGAGACAGTTCTTC. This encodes CASSLEAGRRQFF.

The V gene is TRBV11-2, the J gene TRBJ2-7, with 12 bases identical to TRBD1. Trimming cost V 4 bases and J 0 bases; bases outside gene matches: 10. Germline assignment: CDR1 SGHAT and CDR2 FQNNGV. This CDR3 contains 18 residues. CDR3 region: CASSSQPGQGADSYEQYF. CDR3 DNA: TGTGCCAGCAGCTCCCAGCCGGGACAGGGGGCGGACTCCTACGAGCAGTACTTC.

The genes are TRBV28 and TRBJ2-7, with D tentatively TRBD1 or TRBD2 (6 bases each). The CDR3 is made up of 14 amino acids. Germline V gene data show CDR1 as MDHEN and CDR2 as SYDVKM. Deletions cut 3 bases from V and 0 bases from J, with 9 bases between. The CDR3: CASSLGGDSYEQYF. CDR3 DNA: TGTGCCAGCAGTTTGGGGGGCGACTCCTACGAGCAGTACTTC.